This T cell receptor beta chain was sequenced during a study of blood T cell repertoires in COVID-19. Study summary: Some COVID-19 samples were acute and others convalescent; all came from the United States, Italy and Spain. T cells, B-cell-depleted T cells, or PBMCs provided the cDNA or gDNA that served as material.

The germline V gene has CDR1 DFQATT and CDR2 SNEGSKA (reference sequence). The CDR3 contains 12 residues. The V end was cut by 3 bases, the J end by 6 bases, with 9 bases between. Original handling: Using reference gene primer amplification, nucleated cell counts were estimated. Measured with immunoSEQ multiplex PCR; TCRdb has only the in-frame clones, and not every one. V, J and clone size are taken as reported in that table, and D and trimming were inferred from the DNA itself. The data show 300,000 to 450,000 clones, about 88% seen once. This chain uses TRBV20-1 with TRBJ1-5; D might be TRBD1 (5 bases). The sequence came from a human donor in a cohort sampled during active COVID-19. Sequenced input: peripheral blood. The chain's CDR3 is CSASGGVQPQHF. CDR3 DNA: TGCAGTGCTAGTGGGGGGGTTCAGCCCCAGCATTTT.